These 15 T cell receptor beta chains were all obtained from the same sample, sequenced in a study of T cell repertoires in cytomegalovirus infection. TCRdb reprocessed the reads with MiXCR, giving one entry per CDR3 protein. The sample lists approximately 320,000 distinct CDR3 sequences; more than 8% were seen once. The sequencing input was PBMCs. These receptors originate from a human donor in good health (CMV status not recorded). Some clones in this sample may be carry-over from other donors' samples.

This clonotype was seen many times. The CDR3 loop is CASSPGGTGVHEQYF. The CDR3 DNA is TGTGCCAGCAGTCCCGGAGGGACAGGGGTGCACGAGCAGTACTTC. V gene TRBV7-2 combines with J gene TRBJ2-7, with 10 bases fitting TRBD1. Trimming removed 6 bases from V and 5 bases from J; junction bases left unmatched: 10. The germline gives CDR1 SGHTA, CDR2 FQGNSA. This CDR3 spans 15 amino acids.

This clonotype was counted at least ten times. The DNA for the CDR3 is TGTGCCAGCTACTCTGGGGCCAACGTCCTGACTTTC. The encoded protein is CASYSGANVLTF. The chain has TRBV6-2 or TRBV6-3 and TRBJ2-6; D is undetermined. With 8 bases removed from V and 0 bases from J, the gap between germline ends came to 2 bases. The length of the CDR3 is 12 residues. Germline CDR1 MNHEY, CDR2 SVGEGT.

The chain carries TRBV6-1 and TRBJ2-2; D is undetermined. This CDR3 has 13 residues. V lost 2 bases, J lost 6 bases, and 7 bases lay in between. CDR1 is MNHNS and CDR2 is SASEGT in the germline V gene. The CDR3, as DNA: TGTGCCAGCAGTGAAAGGCGGTCCGGGGAGCTGTTTTTT. Protein product: CASSERRSGELFF.

Turning to this clonotype: A much larger clone differs by one base, so this may be a read error. The chain recombines TRBV7-9 with TRBJ1-1; D is ambiguous. The CDR3 extends over 14 amino acids. Per the germline V gene, CDR1 is SEHNR and CDR2 is FQNEAQ (reference sequence). The V gene lost 1 base and the J gene lost 7 bases, with 13 bases spanning the gap. The CDR3 is CASSLGLVENEAFF. The CDR3, as DNA: TGTGCCAGCAGCTTAGGCCTCGTGGAGAATGAAGCTTTCTTT.

Only a few counts were recorded for this clonotype. V and J are TRBV5-4 and TRBJ2-7; D ambiguous. Trimming took off 3 bases at V and 2 bases at J, with 9 bases between the two ends. CDR1 SGHNT and CDR2 YYREEE come from the germline V gene (reference sequence). The CDR3 spans 13 residues. The CDR3 here is CASSSRIPYEQYF. CDR3 coding DNA: TGTGCCAGCAGCTCACGGATCCCCTACGAGCAGTACTTC.

The chain carries TRBV7-2 and TRBJ2-7; TRBD2 is a possible D gene (5 bases). Germline CDR1 is SGHTA and CDR2 is FQGNSA. V was pared by 1 base and J by 8 bases, with 9 bases between. The CDR3 is made up of 12 amino acids. CDR3 coding DNA: TGTGCCAGCAGCTTAGGACTCGGGAAGCAGTACTTC. Its protein product is CASSLGLGKQYF.

This clonotype occurred a few times. The rearrangement joins TRBV12-3 or TRBV12-4 to TRBJ2-7, with 8 positions matching TRBD1. There are 15 residues in the CDR3. V shed 3 bases and J 4 bases; nucleotides not matched to a gene: 8. CDR3: CASSFGGRGPYEQYF. The CDR3 DNA is TGTGCCAGCAGTTTTGGTGGCAGGGGGCCGTACGAGCAGTACTTC.

The J gene is TRBJ2-3, the V gene TRBV20-1; 7 bases match TRBD1. Germline lookup yields CDR1 DFQATT and CDR2 SNEGSKA (reference sequence). The V and J ends lost 6 bases and 6 bases, in that order; junction bases with no gene match: 3. The CDR3 runs 11 residues. CDR3 sequence reads: CSAVTGDTQYF. CDR3 DNA sequence: TGCAGTGCCGTGACAGGGGATACGCAGTATTTT.

This clonotype was picked up a small number of times. The J gene is TRBJ1-1, the V gene TRBV6-2 or TRBV6-3, with D hard to call. Germline V gene data show CDR1 as MNHEY and CDR2 as SVGEGT. Trimming stripped 5 bases from V and 1 base from J, with 14 bases between. This CDR3 comprises 15 residues. The CDR3 protein is CASSGRAGSNTEAFF. CDR3 sequence (DNA): TGTGCCAGCAGTGGGCGGGCAGGTTCGAACACTGAAGCTTTCTTT.

This clonotype was recorded at least ten times. The chain is built from TRBV7-2 and TRBJ1-3; 9 bases align to TRBD1. The CDR3 length is 15 residues. The germline gives CDR1 SGHTA, CDR2 FQGNSA. Trimming cost V 5 bases and J 5 bases; bases outside gene matches: 7. In DNA form, the CDR3 reads TGTGCCAGCAGCCAAGGGGGGACAGGGAGAAACACCATATATTTT. Translated: CASSQGGTGRNTIYF. Filled out from reference TRBV7-2 and TRBJ1-3, the complete variable domain reads GAGVSQSPSNKVTEKGKDVELRCDPISGHTALYWYRQSLGQGLEFLIYFQGNSAPDKSGLPSDRFSAERTGGSVSTLTIQRTQQEDSAVYLCASSQGGTGRNTIYFGEGSWLTVV.

This clonotype was recorded at least ten times. The CDR3 DNA reads TGTGCCAGCAGCCGAGGGTCAGGTTCCTATGGCTACACCTTC. Translation gives CASSRGSGSYGYTF. The chain recombines TRBV7-2 with TRBJ1-2, with D uncertain. The V end was cut by 5 bases, the J end by 4 bases, with 14 bases between. In germline, CDR1 is SGHTA, CDR2 FQGNSA. The CDR3 runs to 14 residues.

This clonotype has just a few counts. The chain joins TRBV20-1 to TRBJ1-1; D gene unclear. The CDR3 has 12 residues. Per germline, CDR1 DFQATT and CDR2 SNEGSKA (reference sequence). CDR3 sequence: CRIGQANTEAFF. CDR3 in DNA: TGCAGGATCGGGCAAGCGAACACTGAAGCTTTCTTT.

CDR3 amino acids: CSASDRSNQPQHF. CDR3 DNA: TGCAGTGCTTCGGACAGGAGCAATCAGCCCCAGCATTTT. V usage is TRBV20-1 and J usage is TRBJ1-5; 7 nucleotides line up with TRBD1. With V trimmed by 5 bases and J by 1 base, 2 bases remained unmatched. CDR3 length: 13 amino acids. CDR1 is DFQATT, CDR2 SNEGSKA, per germline (reference sequence).

The rearrangement links TRBV4-2 to TRBJ2-7, with TRBD2 matching 8 bases. V trimming: 1 base; J trimming: 2 bases; junction bases outside the gene matches: 4. Germline V gives CDR1 LGHNA, CDR2 YNFKEQ. The CDR3 contains 15 residues. As DNA, the CDR3 is TGTGCCAGCAGCCAAGGATCGGGAGGGACCTACGAGCAGTACTTC. Amino acids: CASSQGSGGTYEQYF.

The chain carries TRBV27 and TRBJ1-5; weak D call: TRBD1 (5 bases). The germline V and J ends were trimmed by 6 bases and 5 bases, with 11 bases remaining between them. Germline V lookup: CDR1 MNHEY, CDR2 SMNVEV (reference sequence). The CDR3 totals 13 residues. CDR3 region: CASSITGYQPQHF. CDR3 sequence (DNA): TGTGCCAGCAGCATTACAGGCTATCAGCCCCAGCATTTT.